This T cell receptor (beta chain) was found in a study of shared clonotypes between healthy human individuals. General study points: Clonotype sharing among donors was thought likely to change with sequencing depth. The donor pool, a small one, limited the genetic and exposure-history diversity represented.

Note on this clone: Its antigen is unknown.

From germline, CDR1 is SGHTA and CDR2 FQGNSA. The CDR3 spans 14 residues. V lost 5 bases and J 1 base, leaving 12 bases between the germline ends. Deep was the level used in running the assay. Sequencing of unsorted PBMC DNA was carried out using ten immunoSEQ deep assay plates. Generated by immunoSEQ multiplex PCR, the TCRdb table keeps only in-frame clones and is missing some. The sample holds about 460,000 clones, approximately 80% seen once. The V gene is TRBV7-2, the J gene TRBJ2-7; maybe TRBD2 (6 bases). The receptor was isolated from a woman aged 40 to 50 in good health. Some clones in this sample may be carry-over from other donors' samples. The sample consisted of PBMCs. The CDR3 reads CASSPPRGSYEQYF. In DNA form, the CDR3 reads TGTGCCAGCAGCCCCCCCCGGGGGTCCTACGAGCAGTACTTC.